The 9 T cell receptor beta chains below were found in one sample sequenced in a study of blood T cell repertoires in COVID-19. This table comes from immunoSEQ multiplex PCR, and its TCRdb copy is limited to in-frame clones, with some not included. Of 200,000 to 250,000 clones listed, 85% to 90% are singletons. Sequencing input: peripheral blood. The origin of the receptors is a man older than 75 with acute or convalescent COVID-19.

This chain connects TRBV18 to TRBJ1-6; no clear D. The V and J ends lost 3 bases and 5 bases respectively, with 11 bases between them. Germline CDR1 reads KGHSH; CDR2 reads LQKENI. The CDR3 spans 15 residues. CDR3: CASSPSPRDNSPLHF. CDR3 sequence (DNA): TGTGCCAGCTCACCTTCCCCCCGTGATAATTCACCCCTCCACTTT. The full variable domain, with the rest looked up from reference TRBV18 and TRBJ1-6, is NAGVMQNPRHLVRRRGQEARLRCSPMKGHSHVYWYRQLPEEGLKFMVYLQKENIIDESGMPKERFSAEFPKEGPSILRIQQVVRGDSAAYFCASSPSPRDNSPLHFGNGTRLTVT.

This clone appeared once. V and J are TRBV3-1 (or the pseudogene TRBV3-2) and TRBJ1-1; D remains unclear. In germline, CDR1 is LGHDT, CDR2 YNNKEL (reference sequence). Trimming cost V 4 bases and J 5 bases, with 11 bases left between them. The CDR3 covers 13 residues. The CDR3, as DNA: TGTGCCAGCAGCCTCGGTAGTCGGACTGAAGCTTTCTTT. Protein product: CASSLGSRTEAFF.

The chain has TRBV12-5 and TRBJ2-3, with D perhaps TRBD2 (5 bases). Per germline, CDR1 LGHNT and CDR2 FRNRAP. The CDR3 has 15 residues. Trimming shortened V by 2 bases and J by 3 bases, and 12 bases separated the two germline ends. Here the CDR3 DNA reads TGTGCTAGTGGTTTGTCGACTATCCGTACAGATACGCAGTATTTT. Residues: CASGLSTIRTDTQYF. Together with reference TRBV12-5 and TRBJ2-3, the CDR3 gives the full variable domain: DARVTQTPRHKVTEMGQEVTMRCQPILGHNTVFWYRQTMMQGLELLAYFRNRAPLDDSGMPKDRFSAEMPDATLATLKIQPSEPRDSAVYFCASGLSTIRTDTQYFGPGTRLTVL.

There are a few counts of this clone. The gene calls are TRBV7-2 and TRBJ2-5; D is ambiguous. The germline V and J ends were trimmed by 0 bases and 2 bases, with 10 bases remaining between them. In germline, CDR1 is SGHTA, CDR2 FQGNSA. CDR3 size: 15 residues. The CDR3 DNA is TGTGCCAGCAGCTTAGCTTTAGTCAGGCAAGAGACCCAGTACTTC. It encodes CASSLALVRQETQYF.

As for this clone: At one boundary the junction diverges from the germline segment, which might be a read error. The chain has TRBV18 and TRBJ2-1; a weak D match, TRBD1 (6 bases). Germline V gene sequence: CDR1 KGHSH, CDR2 LQKENI. This CDR3 has 14 amino acids. CDR3: CASLPPTGYNEQFF. DNA for the CDR3: TGTGCCAGCTTACCACCCACAGGGTACAATGAGCAGTTCTTC.

The DNA of the CDR3 is TGTGCTAGTGGTTTGGACCGAACAGGGGTATATGAGCAGTTCTTC. Its protein is CASGLDRTGVYEQFF. The rearrangement joins TRBV12-5 to TRBJ2-1, with TRBD1 identical over 7 bases. The ends lost 1 base at V and 8 bases at J; junction bases unmatched: 8. This CDR3 has 15 amino acids. Germline assignment: CDR1 LGHNT and CDR2 FRNRAP.

This chain joins TRBV19 and TRBJ2-7; D is uncertain. In germline, CDR1 is LNHDA, CDR2 SQIVND (reference sequence). This CDR3 comprises 14 residues. V shed 5 bases and J shed 0 bases, with 11 bases lying between them. CDR3 nucleotide sequence: TGTGCCAGTAGTCTTCGAGGAAACTCCTACGAGCAGTACTTC. This encodes CASSLRGNSYEQYF.

The chain has TRBV19 and TRBJ2-1; TRBD2 is a possible D gene (8 bases). The V gene lost 9 bases and the J gene lost 7 bases, with 22 bases spanning the gap. Germline V gene data show CDR1 as LNHDA and CDR2 as SQIVND (reference sequence). The CDR3 runs 15 residues. The CDR3 protein is CASLRTGRGLNEQFF. The CDR3 bases are TGTGCCAGCCTAAGGACCGGGAGGGGGCTTAATGAGCAGTTCTTC. The full variable domain, rest sourced from reference TRBV19 and TRBJ2-1, is DGGITQSPKYLFRKEGQNVTLSCEQNLNHDAMYWYRQDPGQGLRLIYYSQIVNDFQKGDIAEGYSVSREKKESFPLTVTSAQKNPTAFYLCASLRTGRGLNEQFFGPGTRLTVL.

V usage is TRBV7-8 and J usage is TRBJ1-2; TRBD1 is a possible D gene (6 bases). Germline CDR1 reads SGHVS; CDR2 reads FQNEAQ. The V end was cut by 5 bases, the J end by 2 bases, with 9 bases between. This CDR3 has 13 residues. The CDR3 nucleotides are TGTGCCAGCAGCGCCCAGGGGAACTATGGCTACACCTTC. Amino acids: CASSAQGNYGYTF.